The sequence of this T cell receptor (beta chain) was determined in a study of human T cells and chemical hapten exposure. V was shortened by 4 bases and J by 0 bases, with 15 bases between the two germline ends. The length of the CDR3 is 17 residues. Germline lookup yields CDR1 MDHEN and CDR2 SYDVKM. Time point here: patch test 1, 2 weeks after DPC sensitization. Sample treatment: therapeutic diphenylcyclopropenone sensitization with weekly scalp DPC. In the authors' workflow: The median was roughly 100,000 TCRs per sample, ranging 23,224 to 690,600. TCRdb re-derived calls from the RACE reads in MiXCR, one entry per CDR3 protein. These V and J calls derive from TCRdb rather than the authors' analysis. Seen here are roughly 180,000 distinct CDR3 sequences, roughly 15% observed once, and the top ten hold 1.7%.

The sequence was collected from a woman younger than 45 with alopecia areata. Some clones in this sample may be carry-over from other donors' samples. The gene calls are TRBV28 and TRBJ2-2; D ambiguous. Sequenced here: whole blood, sampled in connection with sensitization to the hapten diphenylcyclopropenone (DPC). Here the CDR3 DNA reads TGTGCCAGCAGTTCCTTACTCGTAGCTCCGAACACCGGGGAGCTGTTTTTT. Translation gives CASSSLLVAPNTGELFF.